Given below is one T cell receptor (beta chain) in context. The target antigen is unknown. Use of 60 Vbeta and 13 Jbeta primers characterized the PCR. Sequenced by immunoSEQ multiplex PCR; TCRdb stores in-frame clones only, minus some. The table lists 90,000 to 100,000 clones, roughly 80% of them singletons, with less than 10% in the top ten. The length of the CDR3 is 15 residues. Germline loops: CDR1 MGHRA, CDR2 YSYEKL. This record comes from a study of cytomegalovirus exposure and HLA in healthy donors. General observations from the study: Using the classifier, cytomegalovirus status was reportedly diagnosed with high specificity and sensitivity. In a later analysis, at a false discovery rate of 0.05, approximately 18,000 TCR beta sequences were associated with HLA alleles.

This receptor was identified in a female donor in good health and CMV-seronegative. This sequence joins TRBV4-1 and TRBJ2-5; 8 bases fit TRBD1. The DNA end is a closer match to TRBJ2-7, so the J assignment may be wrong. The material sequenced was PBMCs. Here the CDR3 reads CASSLGDRPLDEQYF. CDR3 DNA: TGCGCCAGCAGCCTAGGGGACAGGCCCCTCGACGAGCAGTACTTC.